These 21 T cell receptor beta chains came from one sample sequenced in a study of blood T cells in healthy people across ages. A sample-barcoded 5' primer and a J-beta primer mix were used in a second PCR of roughly 7 to 11 cycles. One entry per CDR3 protein results from TCRdb running MiXCR on the 5' RACE reads. The sample has 700,000 or so distinct CDR3 sequences, approximately 22% seen once. Sample: blood. These receptors all stem from a man between 65 and 79 years old in good health.

In its sample, this clonotype was seen a few times. This chain connects TRBV12-3 or TRBV12-4 to TRBJ2-1; D is ambiguous. This CDR3 comprises 11 residues. Trimming cost V 7 bases and J 9 bases, with 10 bases left between them. CDR3 in DNA: TGTGCCAGCACAGGATTGGGTGAGCAGTTCTTC. This gives the protein CASTGLGEQFF.

This clonotype came up a few times. The chain uses TRBV6-5 and TRBJ2-1; weak D call: TRBD2 (6 bases). Germline CDR1 MNHEY, CDR2 SVGAGI. V was clipped by 5 bases and J by 5 bases, with 16 bases between them. The CDR3 runs to 15 residues. The CDR3 loop reads CASSRPGLNHNEQFF. CDR3 DNA sequence: TGTGCCAGCAGTCGTCCGGGACTGAACCACAATGAGCAGTTCTTC.

The rearrangement uses TRBV16 and TRBJ1-4; D not resolved. The CDR3 covers 15 residues. CDR1 KGHSY and CDR2 FQNENV come from the germline V gene. With 0 bases removed from V and 7 bases from J, the gap between germline ends came to 12 bases. Written as DNA, the CDR3 is TGTGCCAGCAGCCAATCGCGGCCCCCCGGTGAAAAACTGTTTTTT. The encoded protein is CASSQSRPPGEKLFF.

Here the CDR3 DNA reads TGTGCCAGTACCTTAGTTGGAGGCACTGAAGCTTTCTTT. Residues: CASTLVGGTEAFF. This sequence joins TRBV11-2 and TRBJ1-1; D remains unclear. The germline CDR1 and CDR2 sequences are SGHAT and FQNNGV. This CDR3 region has 13 residues. Trimming cost V 9 bases and J 4 bases, with 15 bases left between them.

This clonotype occurred a few times. J is TRBJ2-5 and V is TRBV29-1, with a possible D match to TRBD2 (6 bases). Germline CDR1 SQVTM, CDR2 ANQGSEA. The CDR3 is 11 residues long. Between the trimmed V and J ends, which lost 7 bases and 5 bases, there was a span of 11 bases. This chain's CDR3 is CSAEGRETQYF. CDR3 DNA sequence: TGCAGCGCAGAAGGGAGGGAGACCCAGTACTTC. The entire variable domain, with the rest obtained from reference TRBV29-1 and TRBJ2-5, is as follows: SAVISQKPSRDICQRGTSLTIQCQVDSQVTMMFWYRQQPGQSLTLIATANQGSEATYESGFVIDKFPISRPNLTFSTLTVSNMSPEDSSIYLCSAEGRETQYFGPGTRLLVL.

V gene TRBV7-2 combines with J gene TRBJ1-4, with D maybe TRBD1 (6 bases). The CDR3 contains 15 residues. Germline lookup yields CDR1 SGHTA and CDR2 FQGNSA. Trimming pared 5 bases from V and 2 bases from J, leaving 12 bases between. Here the CDR3 reads CASSVNRVTNEKLFF. DNA for the CDR3: TGTGCCAGCAGCGTGAACAGGGTTACTAATGAAAAACTGTTTTTT.

This chain connects TRBV12-3 or TRBV12-4 to TRBJ1-4; 7 bases align to TRBD1. The CDR3 is 17 amino acids. Losses at the gene ends were 4 bases for V and 3 bases for J; bases not matched to a gene: 11. Here the CDR3 reads CASSSRRQGGPNEKLFF. The CDR3, as DNA: TGTGCCAGCAGTTCCCGTCGTCAGGGGGGCCCTAATGAAAAACTGTTTTTT.

The chain combines TRBV12-3 or TRBV12-4 with TRBJ2-1; the match to TRBD1 covers 9 bases. J lost 8 bases, V lost 2 bases, and 7 bases had no gene match. The CDR3 runs 15 residues. For the CDR3, the DNA is TGTGCCAGCAGTTTAAGGACAGGGGTTAAGGATGAGCAGTTCTTC. Protein sequence: CASSLRTGVKDEQFF.

This clonotype was observed a few times. The CDR3 DNA is TGTGCCAGCAGCCAAGATAGGACCCCGGGGGAGACCCAGTACTTC. It specifies CASSQDRTPGETQYF. The chain links TRBV14 to TRBJ2-5; a possible D gene is TRBD2 (5 bases). Germline V CDR1 and CDR2: SGHDN, FVKESK. The CDR3 extends over 15 amino acids. V was trimmed by 0 bases and J by 5 bases, leaving 13 bases between them. Drawing the rest from reference TRBV14 and TRBJ2-5, the complete variable domain is EAGVTQFPSHSVIEKGQTVTLRCDPISGHDNLYWYRRVMGKEIKFLLHFVKESKQDESGMPNNRFLAERTGGTYSTLKVQPAELEDSGVYFCASSQDRTPGETQYFGPGTRLLVL.

V and J are TRBV12-3 or TRBV12-4 and TRBJ2-5, with 7 bases aligning to TRBD1. V lost 0 bases, J lost 5 bases, and 9 bases stayed unmatched. The CDR3 covers 16 residues. The CDR3 here is CASSLAMAGGLETQYF. CDR3 DNA sequence: TGTGCCAGCAGTTTAGCGATGGCAGGGGGATTGGAGACCCAGTACTTC.

There are a few counts of this clonotype. The rearrangement uses TRBV7-2 and TRBJ1-5, with 11 bases identical to TRBD1. The J segment lost 7 bases and the V segment lost 1 base, leaving 3 bases of the junction unmatched. The CDR3 contains 15 residues. Germline V gives CDR1 SGHTA, CDR2 FQGNSA. CDR3 in DNA: TGTGCCAGCAGCTTAGACGGGACAGGGGGACAGCCCCAGCATTTT. Its protein is CASSLDGTGGQPQHF.

CDR3 region: CASTRDRGASGELFF. DNA of the CDR3: TGTGCCAGCACCAGGGACAGGGGAGCGTCGGGGGAGCTGTTTTTT. The rearrangement links TRBV12-3 or TRBV12-4 to TRBJ2-2; TRBD1 matches at 10 bases. The J segment lost 8 bases and the V segment lost 7 bases, leaving 10 bases of the junction unmatched. The CDR3 consists of 15 residues.

This clonotype was picked up a small number of times. This CDR3 reads CSARTRHEQFF. In DNA, the CDR3 is TGCAGTGCCCGGACCCGGCATGAGCAGTTCTTC. This rearrangement joins TRBV20-1 to TRBJ2-1; D not resolved. The CDR3 consists of 11 residues. CDR1 is DFQATT and CDR2 is SNEGSKA in the germline V gene (reference sequence). The germline V and J ends were trimmed by 6 bases and 8 bases, with 11 bases remaining between them.

This rearrangement joins TRBV2 to TRBJ1-2, with no clear D. This CDR3 comprises 14 residues. CDR1 and CDR2 from the germline V gene are SNHLY and FYNNEI. With 8 bases removed from V and 3 bases from J, the gap between germline ends came to 16 bases. This CDR3 is CASRTTYHDYGYTF. The CDR3 DNA follows: TGTGCCAGCCGAACGACATACCACGACTATGGCTACACCTTC.

This clonotype was seen just once. This rearrangement joins TRBV14 to TRBJ2-3; tentatively, D is TRBD2 (6 bases). Germline CDR1 SGHDN, CDR2 FVKESK. The CDR3 contains 12 residues. The V end lost 2 bases, the J end lost 13 bases, and 13 bases lay between the germline ends. The CDR3 DNA follows: TGTGCCAGCAGCCAACCGGGACTCCCGGAGTATTTT. This gives the protein CASSQPGLPEYF.

This clonotype was found many times. The chain combines TRBV29-1 with TRBJ2-5; D not resolved. The V gene's germline CDR1 is SQVTM and CDR2 ANQGSEA. With 6 bases removed from V and 0 bases from J, the gap between germline ends came to 11 bases. This CDR3 comprises 13 residues. For the CDR3, the DNA is TGCAGCGTGATGACACCGAACCAAGAGACCCAGTACTTC. Translation: CSVMTPNQETQYF.

V usage is TRBV18 and J usage is TRBJ1-2; D is ambiguous. Per the germline V gene, CDR1 is KGHSH and CDR2 is LQKENI. V gave up 2 bases and J gave up 5 bases, with 9 bases separating them. This CDR3 has 13 residues. CDR3 coding DNA: TGTGCCAGCTCACCATGGGCGGAGTATGGCTACACCTTC. Translating it yields CASSPWAEYGYTF.

This clonotype was found a few times. J is TRBJ2-2 and V is TRBV6-6; no firm D call. From germline, CDR1 is MNHNY and CDR2 SVGAGI (reference sequence). The CDR3 is 13 amino acids. The V gene lost 8 bases and the J gene lost 0 bases, with 7 bases spanning the gap. The CDR3 nucleotides are TGTGCCAGCTGGGCTGCGAACACCGGGGAGCTGTTTTTT. Amino acid sequence: CASWAANTGELFF.

This chain uses TRBV12-3 or TRBV12-4 with TRBJ1-1, with unresolved D. Trimming pared 1 base from V and 6 bases from J, leaving 9 bases between. The CDR3 length is 13 residues. In DNA, the CDR3 is TGTGCCAGCAGTTTAGGGCGGGAGGCTGAAGCTTTCTTT. It is translated as CASSLGREAEAFF.

This clonotype was seen a single time. This chain uses TRBV2 with TRBJ2-3, with 7 bases identical to TRBD2. The CDR3 is 14 residues long. CDR1 and CDR2 (germline): SNHLY, FYNNEI. V shed 6 bases and J 4 bases; nucleotides not matched to a gene: 7. Here the CDR3 reads CASSKTSAADTQYF. DNA of the CDR3: TGTGCCAGCAGCAAAACTAGCGCGGCAGATACGCAGTATTTT.

The chain carries TRBV10-3 and TRBJ1-5, with 11 bases matching TRBD1. V dropped 11 bases and J dropped 2; count of bases not matched to a gene: 5. Germline V gene lookup returns CDR1 ENHRY and CDR2 SYGVKD. This CDR3 region has 14 residues. The CDR3 sequence: CAVGGQGGNQPQHF. The DNA of the CDR3 is TGTGCCGTAGGGGGACAGGGGGGCAATCAGCCCCAGCATTTT.